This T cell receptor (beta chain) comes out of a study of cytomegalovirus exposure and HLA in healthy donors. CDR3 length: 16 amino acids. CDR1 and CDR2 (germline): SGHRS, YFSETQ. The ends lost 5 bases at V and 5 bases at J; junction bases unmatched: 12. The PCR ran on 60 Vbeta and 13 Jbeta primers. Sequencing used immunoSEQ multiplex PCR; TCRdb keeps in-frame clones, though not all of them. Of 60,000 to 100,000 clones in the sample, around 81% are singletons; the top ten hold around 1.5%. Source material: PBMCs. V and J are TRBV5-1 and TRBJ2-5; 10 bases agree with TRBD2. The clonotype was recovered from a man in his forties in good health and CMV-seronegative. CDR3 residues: CASSYSSGRARETQYF. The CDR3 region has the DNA TGCGCCAGCAGTTACTCGAGCGGGAGGGCCAGGGAGACCCAGTACTTC.